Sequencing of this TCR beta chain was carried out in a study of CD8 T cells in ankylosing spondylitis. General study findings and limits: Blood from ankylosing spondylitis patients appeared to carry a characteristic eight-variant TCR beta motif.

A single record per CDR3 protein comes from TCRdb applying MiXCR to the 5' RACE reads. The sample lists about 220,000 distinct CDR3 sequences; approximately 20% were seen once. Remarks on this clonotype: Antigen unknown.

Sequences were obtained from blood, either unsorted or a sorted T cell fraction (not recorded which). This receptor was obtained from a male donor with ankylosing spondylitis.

CDR3 sequence: CSARDLAGGLTEAFF. CDR3 DNA sequence: TGCAGTGCTAGAGATTTGGCAGGGGGTCTCACTGAAGCTTTCTTT. This sequence joins TRBV20-1 and TRBJ1-1, with 7 bases matching TRBD1. V shed 0 bases and J 4 bases; nucleotides not matched to a gene: 8. Per the germline V gene, CDR1 is DFQATT and CDR2 is SNEGSKA (reference sequence). This CDR3 contains 15 residues.